A single sample is the source of the 2 T cell receptor beta chains below, sequenced in a study of Ad26.COV2.S vaccination and SARS-CoV-2 variants. Only in-frame clones appear in the TCRdb table, and some are missing; sequencing was by immunoSEQ multiplex PCR. There are around 300,000 clones in the sample; about 89% occur only once, and about 5% lies in the top ten. Treatment described: around 19 received Ad26.COV2.S at low or high dose, single or two shots; roughly five received placebo; per-sample allocation not given. Sampling took place 63 days after the first vaccine or placebo injection. Sequencing used peripheral blood, obtained in a trial of Ad26.COV2.S vaccine versus placebo. All receptors derive from a person between 18 and 59 years old who received the Ad26.COV2.S COVID-19 vaccine or a placebo.

The chain recombines TRBV24-1 with TRBJ2-5, with a tentative D call TRBD1 (6 bases). Germline lookup yields CDR1 KGHDR and CDR2 SFDVKD. CDR3 length equals 16 residues. V was pared by 3 bases and J by 5 bases, with 18 bases between. Here the CDR3 DNA reads TGTGCCACCAGTGATCAACAGGGACCATTACTCGAGACCCAGTACTTC. This codes for CATSDQQGPLLETQYF.

The genes are TRBV7-9 and TRBJ2-1; the D gene is possibly TRBD2 (5 bases). The germline V gene has CDR1 SEHNR and CDR2 FQNEAQ (reference sequence). Trimming removed 4 bases from V and 6 bases from J, with 16 bases in between. The CDR3 is 15 residues long. The CDR3 sequence is CASSSSGQRRNEQFF. CDR3 coding DNA: TGTGCCAGCAGCTCCTCGGGCCAGCGGCGCAATGAGCAGTTCTTC.